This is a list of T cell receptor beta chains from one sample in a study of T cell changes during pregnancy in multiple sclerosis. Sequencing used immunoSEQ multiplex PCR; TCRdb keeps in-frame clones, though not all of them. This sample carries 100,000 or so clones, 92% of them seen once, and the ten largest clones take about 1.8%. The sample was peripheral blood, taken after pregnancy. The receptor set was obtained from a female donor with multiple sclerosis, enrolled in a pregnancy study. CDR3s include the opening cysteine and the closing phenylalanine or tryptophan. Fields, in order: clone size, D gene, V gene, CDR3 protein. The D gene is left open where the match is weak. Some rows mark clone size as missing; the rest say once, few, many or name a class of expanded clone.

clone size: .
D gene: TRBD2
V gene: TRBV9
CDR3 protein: CASSVGGGRGETQYF

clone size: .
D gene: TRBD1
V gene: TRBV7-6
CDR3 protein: CASSKQGSEQFF

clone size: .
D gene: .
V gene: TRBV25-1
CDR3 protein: CASSDRRLSNQPQHF

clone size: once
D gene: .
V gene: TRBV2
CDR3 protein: CASSEVGGYTDTQYF

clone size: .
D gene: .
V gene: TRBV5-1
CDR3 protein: CATSTGPLYNEQFF

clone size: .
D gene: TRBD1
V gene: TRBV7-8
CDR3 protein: CASSRTGEATNEKLFF

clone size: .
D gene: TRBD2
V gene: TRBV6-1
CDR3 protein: CASTPRTSGTDTQYF

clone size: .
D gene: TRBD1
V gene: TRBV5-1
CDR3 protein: CASRPGGTNTEAFF

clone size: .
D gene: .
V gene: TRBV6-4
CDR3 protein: CASIRLIEQYF

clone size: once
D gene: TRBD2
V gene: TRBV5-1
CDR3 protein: CASSWGTSGTYEQYF

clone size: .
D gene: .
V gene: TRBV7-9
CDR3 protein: CASSLPGAYEQYF

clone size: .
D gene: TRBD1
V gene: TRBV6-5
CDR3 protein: CASSVGTGAHYEQYF

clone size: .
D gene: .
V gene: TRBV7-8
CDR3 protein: CASSLQVNTEAFF

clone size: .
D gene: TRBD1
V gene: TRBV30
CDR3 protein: CAWNQGARTEAFF

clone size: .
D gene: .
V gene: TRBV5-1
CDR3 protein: CASSLESESTDTQYF

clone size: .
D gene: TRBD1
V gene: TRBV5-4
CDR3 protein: CASSLGPTGADNEKLFF

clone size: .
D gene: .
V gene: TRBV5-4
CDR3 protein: CASSLVGAGEQYF

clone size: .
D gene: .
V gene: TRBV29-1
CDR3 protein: CSVLTNRDQETQYF

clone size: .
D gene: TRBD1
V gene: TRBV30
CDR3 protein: CAWSRGQGFKGYTF

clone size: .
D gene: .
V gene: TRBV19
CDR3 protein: CASSIRRGNSDTQYF

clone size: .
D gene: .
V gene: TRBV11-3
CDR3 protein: CASSLGVRSTEAFF

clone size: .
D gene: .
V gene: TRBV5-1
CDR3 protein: CASSLAVSTDTQYF

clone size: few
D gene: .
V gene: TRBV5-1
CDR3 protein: CASSPPGDTEAFF

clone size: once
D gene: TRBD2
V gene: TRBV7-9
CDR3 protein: CASSLVSGLAGGTQYF

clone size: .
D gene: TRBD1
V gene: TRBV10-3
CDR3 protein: CAIKSGQGDRGYTF

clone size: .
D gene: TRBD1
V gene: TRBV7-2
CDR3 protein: CASSSRGGTANEKLFF

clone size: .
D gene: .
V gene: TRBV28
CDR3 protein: CASGSLTGNTEAFF

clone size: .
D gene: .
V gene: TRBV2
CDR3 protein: CASSARYTSPLHF

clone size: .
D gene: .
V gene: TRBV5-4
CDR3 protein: CASSTPDRIEAFF

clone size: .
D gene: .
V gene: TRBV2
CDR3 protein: CARAEEDRYGYTF

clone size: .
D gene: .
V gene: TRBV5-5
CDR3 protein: CASSFQQGRHNSPLHF

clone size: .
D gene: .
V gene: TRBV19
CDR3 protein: CASSLARGREETQYF

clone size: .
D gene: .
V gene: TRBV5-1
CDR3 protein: CASSLPQEGNYGYTF

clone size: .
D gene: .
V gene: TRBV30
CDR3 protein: CASPRQLNHGYTF

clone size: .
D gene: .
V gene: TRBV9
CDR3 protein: CASSVPGSGDTQYF

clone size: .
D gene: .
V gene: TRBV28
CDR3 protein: CASSPPGSVTGELFF

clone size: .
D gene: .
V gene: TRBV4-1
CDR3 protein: CASSPGTLHNSPLHF